This T cell receptor (beta chain) was sequenced in a study of patients and donors after allogeneic stem cell transplantation. One entry per CDR3 protein, called by TCRdb with MiXCR from the RT-PCR reads. Of a few hundred thousand distinct CDR3 sequences listed, less than 15% are singletons. This clonotype has ten or more counts. Trimming took 6 bases from V and 3 from J, leaving 9 bases between them. The CDR3 is 11 residues long. The germline V gene has CDR1 SQVTM and CDR2 ANQGSEA. The receptor comes from a human donor who was either an allogeneic HSCT recipient or a stem cell or donor lymphocyte infusion donor (not recorded which). It is not recorded whose cells these are; they may come from a transplant donor. Sample: blood, either unsorted or a sorted T cell fraction (not recorded which). The chain employs TRBV29-1 and TRBJ2-7; no definite D call. The CDR3 loop reads CSVTVVYEQYF. As DNA, the CDR3 is TGCAGCGTCACCGTTGTCTACGAGCAGTACTTC.